These 32 T cell receptor beta chains share one sample of origin, sequenced in a study of T-cell memory formation after mild COVID-19. MiXCR, applied by TCRdb to the 5' RACE reads, yields one record per CDR3 protein. The sample contains hundreds of thousands of distinct CDR3 sequences, roughly 15% of which appear only once. Specimen: PBMCs or a T cell subset sorted from them (not recorded which). These receptors came from an adult woman who had mild COVID-19 (a few samples of this study predate the infection). Cell type and time point are not known.

J is TRBJ2-7 and V is TRBV12-3 or TRBV12-4, with 10 bases lining up with TRBD2. The CDR3 is made up of 18 amino acids. Unmatched junction bases numbered 14, after V lost 3 bases and J lost 3 bases. In nucleotides, the CDR3 is TGTGCCAGCAGTTTGGGGCTAGCGGGAGCTACCAGAGTCTACGAGCAGTACTTC. Translating gives CASSLGLAGATRVYEQYF.

The chain is built from TRBV6-4 and TRBJ2-1, with TRBD2 identical over 12 bases. CDR1 and CDR2 (germline): MRHNA, SNTAGT. J was trimmed by 7 bases and V by 0 bases; bases with no gene match: 4. This CDR3 contains 16 residues. Written as DNA, the CDR3 is TGTGCCAGCAGTGACTCGAGACTAGCGGGAGTGAATGAGCAGTTCTTC. Amino acids: CASSDSRLAGVNEQFF.

V gene TRBV20-1 combines with J gene TRBJ2-7, with TRBD2 identical over 15 bases. Trimming cost V 2 bases and J 1 base; bases outside gene matches: 9. Looked up from germline, CDR1 is DFQATT and CDR2 is SNEGSKA (reference sequence). The CDR3 covers 18 residues. CDR3 DNA: TGCAGTGCTAGAAGGACTAGCGGGGGGGCCACAGGGTCCTACGAGCAGTACTTC. Its protein product is CSARRTSGGATGSYEQYF.

This clonotype came up a few times. The chain joins TRBV24-1 to TRBJ1-1; unclear D gene. CDR3 length equals 14 residues. Germline V gene data show CDR1 as KGHDR and CDR2 as SFDVKD. Trimming stripped 1 base from V and 0 bases from J, with 5 bases between. The chain's CDR3 is CATSDLRVNTEAFF. The DNA for the CDR3 is TGTGCCACCAGTGATTTACGAGTGAACACTGAAGCTTTCTTT.

At least ten counts were recorded for this clonotype. CDR3 sequence (DNA): TGTGCCAGCAGTTCGGTCGGGGAAATGTACAATGAGCAGTTCTTC. Translation gives CASSSVGEMYNEQFF. V usage is TRBV5-5 and J usage is TRBJ2-1, with D possibly matching TRBD2 (5 bases). V shed 5 bases and J shed 4 bases, with 16 bases lying between them. This CDR3 contains 15 residues. Germline V lookup: CDR1 SGHKS, CDR2 YYEKEE (reference sequence).

The chain joins TRBV5-5 to TRBJ2-1; D ambiguous. CDR1 is SGHKS, CDR2 YYEKEE, per germline (reference sequence). The CDR3 consists of 13 residues. V lost 0 bases, J lost 8 bases, and 9 bases lay in between. The CDR3 protein is CASSLVGIDEQFF. The CDR3 DNA is TGTGCCAGCAGCTTGGTGGGGATCGATGAGCAGTTCTTC.

The rearrangement uses TRBV12-3 or TRBV12-4 and TRBJ2-1; TRBD1 matches at 9 bases. V trimming: 3 bases; J trimming: 6 bases; junction bases outside the gene matches: 6. The CDR3 contains 15 residues. DNA of the CDR3: TGTGCCAGCAGTTTGGTGACAGGGGGTTTCAATGAGCAGTTCTTC. As protein: CASSLVTGGFNEQFF.

The chain recombines TRBV11-3 with TRBJ1-1, with 8 bases matching TRBD1. CDR1 and CDR2 (germline): SGHNT, YENEEA. The CDR3 has 15 residues. With V trimmed by 6 bases and J by 4 bases, 10 bases remained unmatched. CDR3: CASSVQGVGGTEAFF. CDR3 in DNA: TGTGCCAGCAGTGTACAGGGGGTCGGAGGCACTGAAGCTTTCTTT.

The rearrangement joins TRBV30 to TRBJ1-2, with TRBD1 matching over 8 bases. From germline, CDR1 is GTSNPN and CDR2 SVGIG (reference sequence). This CDR3 is 15 amino acids long. J gave up 3 bases and V 2 bases, and 8 bases lay outside the gene matches. For the CDR3, the DNA is TGTGCCTGGAGTCGTGGACAGGGCGTCGACTATGGCTACACCTTC. Its translation: CAWSRGQGVDYGYTF.

V is TRBV2 and J is TRBJ2-7, with 9 bases identical to TRBD2. This CDR3 is 14 amino acids long. J lost 5 bases, V lost 6 bases, and 8 bases had no gene match. Germline loops: CDR1 SNHLY, CDR2 FYNNEI. CDR3 amino acids: CASRAGGGGHEQYF. The CDR3 DNA reads as TGTGCCAGCAGAGCGGGGGGAGGTGGCCACGAGCAGTACTTC.

The sample holds a few counts of this clonotype. The V and J genes are TRBV4-1 and TRBJ2-4; unclear D gene. The germline V and J ends were trimmed by 2 bases and 3 bases, with 17 bases remaining between them. The germline CDR1 and CDR2 sequences are MGHRA and YSYEKL. The length of the CDR3 is 17 residues. The CDR3 coding sequence is TGCGCCAGCAGCCAAAGTAGGGCAGAGTCTTACAAAAACATTCAGTACTTC. Translated, it gives CASSQSRAESYKNIQYF.

This clonotype has just a few counts. The CDR3, as DNA: TGTGCCAGCAGCGTTGGTGGGAGGGCCGGGTCCTACAATGAGCAGTTCTTC. It specifies CASSVGGRAGSYNEQFF. The chain couples TRBV9 to TRBJ2-1, with 7 bases matching TRBD2. V trimming: 2 bases; J trimming: 1 base; junction bases outside the gene matches: 9. The CDR3 runs 17 residues. Germline V gives CDR1 SGDLS, CDR2 YYNGEE.

This chain joins TRBV5-1 and TRBJ1-1, with TRBD1 identical over 10 bases. V lost 4 bases, J lost 1 base, and 7 bases stayed unmatched. Germline CDR1 SGHRS, CDR2 YFSETQ. This CDR3 has 16 amino acids. Here the CDR3 DNA reads TGCGCCAGCAGCCCGGGACAGGGGCATTGGAACACTGAAGCTTTCTTT. It yields the protein CASSPGQGHWNTEAFF.

This clonotype was picked up a small number of times. The chain carries TRBV5-1 and TRBJ1-2; TRBD1 matches 7 bases. This CDR3 spans 14 amino acids. Trimming took 5 bases from V and 3 from J; bases not matched to a gene: 7. CDR1 SGHRS and CDR2 YFSETQ come from the germline V gene. The CDR3 sequence: CASRYGQEDYGYTF. The CDR3 DNA reads as TGCGCCAGCAGATATGGACAGGAGGACTATGGCTACACCTTC. The whole variable domain, filled in from reference TRBV5-1 and TRBJ1-2, reads KAGVTQTPRYLIKTRGQQVTLSCSPISGHRSVSWYQQTPGQGLQFLFEYFSETQRNKGNFPGRFSGRQFSNSRSEMNVSTLELGDSALYLCASRYGQEDYGYTFGSGTRLTVV.

This clonotype was picked up a small number of times. The chain recombines TRBV3-1 with TRBJ2-3; 11 bases align to TRBD2. The J segment lost 6 bases and the V segment lost 2 bases, leaving 4 bases of the junction unmatched. The CDR3 is 15 residues long. Germline CDR1 reads LGHDT; CDR2 reads YNNKEL (reference sequence). This CDR3 reads CASSQTGTSGDTQYF. The DNA for the CDR3 is TGTGCCAGCAGCCAAACCGGGACTAGCGGTGATACGCAGTATTTT.

This clonotype showed up just a few times. This chain connects TRBV5-1 to TRBJ2-1; 15 bases fit TRBD2. The V gene's germline CDR1 is SGHRS and CDR2 YFSETQ. Trimming cost V 0 bases and J 1 base; bases outside gene matches: 11. This CDR3 is 21 amino acids long. CDR3 nucleotides: TGCGCCAGCAGCTTGGGGGGACTAGCGGGAGGACCCTCTCCGTCCTACAATGAGCAGTTCTTC. It codes for CASSLGGLAGGPSPSYNEQFF. Together with reference TRBV5-1 and TRBJ2-1, the CDR3 gives the full variable domain: KAGVTQTPRYLIKTRGQQVTLSCSPISGHRSVSWYQQTPGQGLQFLFEYFSETQRNKGNFPGRFSGRQFSNSRSEMNVSTLELGDSALYLCASSLGGLAGGPSPSYNEQFFGPGTRLTVL.

CDR3 region: CASRGVPGQGAGDEQFF. CDR3 DNA: TGTGCCAGCAGAGGGGTGCCGGGACAGGGGGCCGGTGATGAGCAGTTCTTC. The chain recombines TRBV6-2 or TRBV6-3 with TRBJ2-1, with TRBD1 matching 12 bases. The ends lost 6 bases at V and 8 bases at J; junction bases unmatched: 14. Germline CDR1 MNHEY, CDR2 SVGEGT. The CDR3 is made up of 17 amino acids.

The chain combines TRBV27 with TRBJ1-6; D may be TRBD1 (6 bases). V shed 6 bases and J shed 10 bases, with 19 bases lying between them. This CDR3 spans 15 amino acids. Per the germline V gene, CDR1 is MNHEY and CDR2 is SMNVEV (reference sequence). The chain's CDR3 is CASSSKGQRNSPLHF. CDR3 sequence (DNA): TGTGCCAGCAGCTCAAAGGGACAAAGGAACTCACCCCTCCACTTT.

The sample holds a few counts of this clonotype. This chain connects TRBV11-3 to TRBJ2-2; 7 nucleotides align to TRBD2. CDR3 size: 15 residues. Germline trimming cut 3 bases from V and 4 bases from J; bases unmatched to any gene: 5. The germline V gene has CDR1 SGHNT and CDR2 YENEEA. CDR3 nucleotides: TGTGCCAGCAGCTTCGCGGGAGTGGGCACCGGGGAGCTGTTTTTT. It is translated as CASSFAGVGTGELFF.

The sample holds a few counts of this clonotype. The chain recombines TRBV7-2 with TRBJ2-3; D perhaps matches TRBD1 (6 bases). Germline V lookup: CDR1 SGHTA, CDR2 FQGNSA. V lost 1 base and J 5 bases, leaving 19 bases between the germline ends. The CDR3 sequence is 17 residues long. The CDR3 reads CASSLVGFYRAGDTQYF. The CDR3 DNA follows: TGTGCCAGCAGCTTAGTCGGTTTTTACAGGGCGGGAGATACGCAGTATTTT.

In this sample, this clonotype turned up a few times. The chain joins TRBV15 to TRBJ1-1, with 7 bases aligning to TRBD1. The germline gives CDR1 LNHNV, CDR2 YYDKDF (reference sequence). This CDR3 region has 14 residues. Trimming took 6 bases from V and 3 from J; bases not matched to a gene: 7. As DNA, the CDR3 is TGTGCCACCAGAGGACAGGTTTTGGACACTGAAGCTTTCTTT. Translated: CATRGQVLDTEAFF.

This chain connects TRBV15 to TRBJ2-1; D ambiguous. The CDR3 spans 14 residues. With 0 bases removed from V and 6 bases from J, the gap between germline ends came to 9 bases. Germline CDR1 LNHNV, CDR2 YYDKDF (reference sequence). CDR3 protein: CATSRDRGPNEQFF. CDR3 nucleotides: TGTGCCACCAGCAGAGATCGAGGCCCCAATGAGCAGTTCTTC.

The chain has TRBV6-5 and TRBJ2-4; D remains ambiguous. V lost 2 bases, J lost 0 bases, and 11 bases lay in between. Germline CDR1 and CDR2: MNHEY and SVGAGI. The CDR3 length is 16 residues. The CDR3 region is CASSYRALLAKNIQYF. The CDR3, as DNA: TGTGCCAGCAGTTACCGGGCATTGCTAGCCAAAAACATTCAGTACTTC.

The chain is built from TRBV24-1 and TRBJ1-2; 10 bases match TRBD1. Germline loops: CDR1 KGHDR, CDR2 SFDVKD. The CDR3 totals 13 residues. The trim removed 7 bases at V and 7 bases at J, leaving 5 bases unmatched. The CDR3 here is CATRETGGRGYTF. CDR3 nucleotides: TGTGCCACCAGGGAGACAGGGGGCCGTGGCTACACCTTC.

This chain uses TRBV24-1 with TRBJ2-5; D is possibly TRBD1 (5 bases). V lost 2 bases, J lost 2 bases, and 14 bases lay in between. The germline gives CDR1 KGHDR, CDR2 SFDVKD. CDR3 length: 16 amino acids. Here the CDR3 DNA reads TGTGCCACCAGTGATTCGGCCAGGGTTGGGCAAGAGACCCAGTACTTC. Amino acid sequence: CATSDSARVGQETQYF.

The chain joins TRBV5-1 to TRBJ2-1; 10 bases match TRBD1. Germline V gene sequence: CDR1 SGHRS, CDR2 YFSETQ. The CDR3 runs 16 residues. Germline trimming cut 4 bases from V and 3 bases from J; bases unmatched to any gene: 7. The CDR3, as DNA: TGCGCCAGCAGCCCGGAGACAGGGGGCTTCTACAATGAGCAGTTCTTC. As protein: CASSPETGGFYNEQFF.

This clonotype appeared a few times. The V and J genes are TRBV18 and TRBJ1-2; D uncertain. In germline, CDR1 is KGHSH, CDR2 LQKENI. This CDR3 has 13 residues. The ends were cut back, 2 bases at V and 4 bases at J, with 8 bases in the middle. The CDR3 coding sequence is TGTGCCAGCTCACCAGGCCATTCCTATGGCTACACCTTC. Its protein product is CASSPGHSYGYTF. The whole variable domain, remainder taken from reference TRBV18 and TRBJ1-2, is NAGVMQNPRHLVRRRGQEARLRCSPMKGHSHVYWYRQLPEEGLKFMVYLQKENIIDESGMPKERFSAEFPKEGPSILRIQQVVRGDSAAYFCASSPGHSYGYTFGSGTRLTVV.

This clonotype was detected many times. The chain has TRBV10-3 and TRBJ2-1; 10 bases fit TRBD2. This CDR3 contains 16 residues. Unmatched junction bases numbered 6, after V lost 7 bases and J lost 0 bases. Germline CDR1 is ENHRY and CDR2 is SYGVKD. CDR3 coding DNA: TGTGCCATCACCGGTACTAGCGGGACCTCCTACAATGAGCAGTTCTTC. Translating gives CAITGTSGTSYNEQFF.

In its sample, this clonotype was seen a few times. V usage is TRBV7-9 and J usage is TRBJ1-2; TRBD1 is a possible D gene (6 bases). Germline V gene data show CDR1 as SEHNR and CDR2 as FQNEAQ (reference sequence). The CDR3 is 12 amino acids. Between the trimmed V and J ends, which lost 2 bases and 7 bases, there was a span of 8 bases. The CDR3 DNA sequence: TGTGCCAGCAGCTTACAGGGGTTTGGCTACACCTTC. This codes for CASSLQGFGYTF.

The rearrangement joins TRBV20-1 to TRBJ1-1; D ambiguous. The CDR3 totals 13 residues. V shed 6 bases and J shed 1 base, with 12 bases lying between them. Germline CDR1 DFQATT, CDR2 SNEGSKA (reference sequence). CDR3 in amino acids: CSAPSVANTEAFF. CDR3 in DNA: TGCAGTGCCCCCAGTGTGGCGAACACTGAAGCTTTCTTT.

This clonotype was counted between two and nine times. The chain links TRBV5-6 to TRBJ1-1, with 7 bases fitting TRBD1. The CDR3 consists of 15 residues. Germline CDR1 reads SGHDT; CDR2 reads YYEEEE. V trimming: 1 base; J trimming: 3 bases; junction bases outside the gene matches: 6. The CDR3 nucleotides read TGTGCCAGCAGCTTGTTGGACAGGACCGACACTGAAGCTTTCTTT. Translating gives CASSLLDRTDTEAFF. Together with reference TRBV5-6 and TRBJ1-1, the CDR3 gives the full variable domain: DAGVTQSPTHLIKTRGQQVTLRCSPKSGHDTVSWYQQALGQGPQFIFQYYEEEERQRGNFPDRFSGHQFPNYSSELNVNALLLGDSALYLCASSLLDRTDTEAFFGQGTRLTVV.

This clonotype was found a few times. V and J are TRBV12-3 or TRBV12-4 and TRBJ2-7; 8 bases are a match to TRBD1. CDR3 length: 17 amino acids. Trimming at V came to 6 bases and at J to 4 bases, leaving 17 bases not matched to a gene. As DNA, the CDR3 is TGTGCCAGCAGGGCTGACAGGGGCTTAGGGCATTCTTACGAGCAGTACTTC. Translated, it gives CASRADRGLGHSYEQYF.